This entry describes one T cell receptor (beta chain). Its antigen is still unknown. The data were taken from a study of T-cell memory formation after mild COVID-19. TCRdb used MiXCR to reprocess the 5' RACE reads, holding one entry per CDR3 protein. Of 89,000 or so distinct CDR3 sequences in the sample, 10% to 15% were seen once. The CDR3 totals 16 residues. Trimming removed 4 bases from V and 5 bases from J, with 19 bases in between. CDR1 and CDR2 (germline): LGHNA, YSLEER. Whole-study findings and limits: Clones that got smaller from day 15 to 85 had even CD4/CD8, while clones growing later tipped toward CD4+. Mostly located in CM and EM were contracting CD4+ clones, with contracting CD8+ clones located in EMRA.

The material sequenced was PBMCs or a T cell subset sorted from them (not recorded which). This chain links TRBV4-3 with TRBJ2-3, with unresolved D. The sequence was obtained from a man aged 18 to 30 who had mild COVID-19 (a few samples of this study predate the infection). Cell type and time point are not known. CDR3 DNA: TGCGCCAGCAGCCCGCTCTCTAACTCAATTCGAGATACGCAGTATTTT. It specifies CASSPLSNSIRDTQYF.